This passage covers 25 T cell receptor beta chains from one sample sequenced in a study of spatial heterogeneity in lung cancer. Noted time point: sample taken at primary tumor resection. MiXCR was run by TCRdb on the 5' RACE reads, yielding one entry per CDR3 protein. This repertoire shows roughly 79,000 distinct CDR3 sequences, about 8% found once; its top ten account for about 6.8%. The input for sequencing was PBMCs, taken at surgery. All receptors derive from a male donor with early-stage non-small cell lung cancer.

The V gene is TRBV2, the J gene TRBJ1-2; D uncertain. With 5 bases removed from V and 2 bases from J, the gap between germline ends came to 9 bases. The germline CDR1 and CDR2 sequences are SNHLY and FYNNEI. The CDR3 extends over 13 amino acids. The CDR3 sequence: CASSYHLNYGYTF. The DNA for the CDR3 is TGTGCCAGCAGTTACCACCTAAACTATGGCTACACCTTC. Full variable domain (missing parts from reference TRBV2 and TRBJ1-2): EPEVTQTPSHQVTQMGQEVILRCVPISNHLYFYWYRQILGQKVEFLVSFYNNEISEKSEIFDDQFSVERPDGSNFTLKIRSTKLEDSAMYFCASSYHLNYGYTFGSGTRLTVV.

This clonotype has just a few counts. V is TRBV29-1 and J is TRBJ1-4; TRBD1 matches 10 bases. The CDR3 is 13 residues long. The V gene end was trimmed by 4 bases and the J gene end by 6 bases; junction bases not matched to a gene: 2. Germline V gives CDR1 SQVTM, CDR2 ANQGSEA. CDR3 sequence: CSVVTGGDEKLFF. The CDR3 nucleotides read TGCAGCGTTGTGACAGGGGGCGATGAAAAACTGTTTTTT.

The table lists this clonotype with many counts. CDR3 bases: TGTGCCACCAGCAATTTCAGGGGCGATAACACTGAAGCTTTCTTT. Translating it yields CATSNFRGDNTEAFF. The chain uses TRBV15 and TRBJ1-1; a weak D match, TRBD1 (6 bases). CDR3 length: 15 residues. V lost 4 bases and J 2 bases, leaving 14 bases between the germline ends. CDR1 and CDR2 (germline): LNHNV, YYDKDF (reference sequence). The full variable domain, in which reference TRBV15 and TRBJ1-1 provide the parts outside the CDR3, is DAMVIQNPRYQVTQFGKPVTLSCSQTLNHNVMYWYQQKSSQAPKLLFHYYDKDFNNEADTPDNFQSRRPNTSFCFLDIRSPGLGDTAMYLCATSNFRGDNTEAFFGQGTRLTVV.

The chain joins TRBV3-1 to TRBJ1-1, with D hard to call. The CDR3 is 14 amino acids. The ends were cut back, 4 bases at V and 7 bases at J, with 16 bases in the middle. From germline, CDR1 is LGHDT and CDR2 YNNKEL (reference sequence). The CDR3 DNA follows: TGTGCCAGCAGCCTGGCCGGACCACGCAATGAAGCTTTCTTT. This sequence encodes CASSLAGPRNEAFF. The variable domain in full, completed from reference TRBV3-1 and TRBJ1-1, reads DTAVSQTPKYLVTQMGNDKSIKCEQNLGHDTMYWYKQDSKKFLKIMFSYNNKELIINETVPNRFSPKSPDKAHLNLHINSLELGDSAVYFCASSLAGPRNEAFFGQGTRLTVV.

This clonotype has a count of ten or more. The chain has TRBV20-1 and TRBJ2-1; D ambiguous. V was shortened by 4 bases and J by 4 bases, with 17 bases between the two germline ends. This CDR3 contains 15 residues. CDR1 is DFQATT and CDR2 is SNEGSKA in the germline V gene (reference sequence). The CDR3 region has the DNA TGCAGTGCTATGAAGATCCAGCCCATGTACAATGAGCAGTTCTTC. This gives the protein CSAMKIQPMYNEQFF.

This clonotype was seen more than once but under ten times. J is TRBJ2-7 and V is TRBV6-2 or TRBV6-3; no firm D call. V was trimmed by 0 bases and J by 0 bases, leaving 9 bases between them. Germline V CDR1 and CDR2: MNHEY, SVGEGT. CDR3 length: 15 amino acids. The CDR3 nucleotides are TGTGCCAGCAGTTACTCGAAGGTATACTCCTACGAGCAGTACTTC. It specifies CASSYSKVYSYEQYF.

This clonotype has only a few counts. J is TRBJ2-2 and V is TRBV12-5, with 9 bases aligning to TRBD2. This CDR3 is 14 amino acids long. V trimming: 6 bases; J trimming: 5 bases; junction bases outside the gene matches: 4. CDR1 is LGHNT, CDR2 FRNRAP, per germline. The CDR3 DNA follows: TGTGCTAGTGGACTAGCGGGTCCTACCGGGGAGCTGTTTTTT. It translates to CASGLAGPTGELFF.

This clonotype was recorded at least ten times. CDR3 coding DNA: TGTGCCAGCAGCTGGGAGAGGGACCCCACAGATACGCAGTATTTT. Translated: CASSWERDPTDTQYF. The J gene is TRBJ2-3, the V gene TRBV7-9; D possibly uses TRBD1 or TRBD2 (5 bases each). V was pared by 4 bases and J by 2 bases, with 13 bases between. Germline loops: CDR1 SEHNR, CDR2 FQNEAQ (reference sequence). This CDR3 is 15 amino acids long.

In its sample, this clonotype was seen many times. This sequence joins TRBV14 and TRBJ2-3; 7 bases fit TRBD2. The CDR3 runs to 15 residues. CDR1 is SGHDN, CDR2 FVKESK, per germline. The ends lost 2 bases at V and 3 bases at J; junction bases unmatched: 5. The CDR3 spells CASSQPSGATDTQYF. CDR3 in DNA: TGTGCCAGCAGCCAACCTAGCGGAGCAACAGATACGCAGTATTTT.

This clonotype was counted many times. The gene calls are TRBV9 and TRBJ2-2; no clear D gene. This CDR3 comprises 15 residues. The V gene's germline CDR1 is SGDLS and CDR2 YYNGEE. Trimming pared 0 bases from V and 7 bases from J, leaving 13 bases between. The CDR3 bases are TGTGCCAGCAGCGTAGGTGAAGGGCCATACGGGGAGCTGTTTTTT. Residues: CASSVGEGPYGELFF.

This clonotype was recorded at least ten times. One junction end disagrees with the germline gene, perhaps due to a read error. The rearrangement joins TRBV3-1 to TRBJ1-1, with D unclear. CDR1 LGHDT and CDR2 YNNKEL come from the germline V gene (reference sequence). The CDR3 has 13 amino acids. The CDR3 sequence is CASSQGPQERTWW. The CDR3, as DNA: TGTGCCAGCAGCCAAGGACCCCAGGAAAGGACCTGGTGG.

This clonotype came up a few times. The genes are TRBV7-2 and TRBJ2-3; the D is unclear. The CDR3 is 15 amino acids. Germline assignment: CDR1 SGHTA and CDR2 FQGNSA. V lost 0 bases and J 2 bases, leaving 9 bases between the germline ends. The CDR3 DNA reads TGTGCCAGCAGCTTAGCGGCCAGTTTCACAGATACGCAGTATTTT. Translating it yields CASSLAASFTDTQYF.

The chain employs TRBV20-1 and TRBJ2-1; D is perhaps TRBD2 (5 bases). CDR1 and CDR2 from the germline V gene are DFQATT and SNEGSKA (reference sequence). V was shortened by 1 base and J by 2 bases, with 9 bases between the two germline ends. This CDR3 contains 14 residues. This chain's CDR3 is CSARGAEPYNEQFF. For the CDR3, the DNA is TGCAGTGCTAGAGGAGCGGAACCCTACAATGAGCAGTTCTTC.

This clonotype appeared a few times. The chain combines TRBV29-1 with TRBJ2-5; 9 bases agree with TRBD1. Germline V lookup: CDR1 SQVTM, CDR2 ANQGSEA. CDR3 length: 12 amino acids. With V trimmed by 6 bases and J by 4 bases, 3 bases remained unmatched. In DNA, the CDR3 is TGCAGCGTGTACAGGGGGCTAGAGACCCAGTACTTC. Protein sequence: CSVYRGLETQYF.

This clonotype was found a few times. The CDR3 DNA sequence: TGTGCCAGCAGTGGCGCCCCTGGGGTAACCGGGGAGCTGTTTTTT. Its translation is CASSGAPGVTGELFF. The genes are TRBV2 and TRBJ2-2; D unresolved. Germline V CDR1 and CDR2: SNHLY, FYNNEI. CDR3 size: 15 residues. V was shortened by 4 bases and J by 5 bases, with 14 bases between the two germline ends.

This clonotype was detected a few times. J is TRBJ2-2 and V is TRBV6-1, with D possibly matching TRBD2 (6 bases). The CDR3 has 15 residues. Germline V gene data show CDR1 as MNHNS and CDR2 as SASEGT. Trimming took 0 bases from V and 8 from J, leaving 13 bases between them. CDR3 residues: CASSEAPGGKGELFF. CDR3 nucleotides: TGTGCCAGCAGTGAAGCGCCTGGGGGGAAAGGGGAGCTGTTTTTT.

This clonotype was observed many times. The chain couples TRBV15 to TRBJ2-2, with unresolved D. V was pared by 0 bases and J by 1 base, with 6 bases between. CDR3 length: 15 residues. Germline values: CDR1 LNHNV, CDR2 YYDKDF (reference sequence). CDR3 protein: CATSRDSRNTGELFF. The DNA for the CDR3 is TGTGCCACCAGCAGAGATAGCCGGAACACCGGGGAGCTGTTTTTT.

This clonotype was recorded many times. In nucleotides, the CDR3 is TGTGCCAGCAGTAACCGACAGGGCACTGAAGCTTTCTTT. Translation gives CASSNRQGTEAFF. V is TRBV6-5 and J is TRBJ1-1; 7 bases align to TRBD1. After removal of 5 bases from V and 4 bases from J, the junction contained 4 bases not matched to a gene. Germline loops: CDR1 MNHEY, CDR2 SVGAGI. The CDR3 spans 13 residues.

This clonotype has just a few counts. The chain has TRBV20-1 and TRBJ2-2; D possibly uses TRBD1 or TRBD2 (5 bases each). Germline V gene data show CDR1 as DFQATT and CDR2 as SNEGSKA (reference sequence). The CDR3 runs to 13 residues. V lost 1 base to trimming and J lost 6 bases, with 9 bases between them. This CDR3 reads CSARVTAAGELFF. The CDR3 DNA reads as TGCAGTGCTAGAGTGACAGCGGCCGGGGAGCTGTTTTTT.

This clonotype was seen more than once but under ten times. The V call is TRBV7-2, the J call TRBJ2-7, with 10 positions matching TRBD2. This CDR3 has 14 amino acids. Germline CDR1 and CDR2: SGHTA and FQGNSA. Germline trimming cut 3 bases from V and 2 bases from J; bases unmatched to any gene: 1. CDR3 amino acids: CASSFGLAAYEQYF. Here the CDR3 DNA reads TGTGCCAGCAGCTTCGGACTAGCGGCCTACGAGCAGTACTTC.

In this sample, this clonotype turned up many times. The V call is TRBV9, the J call TRBJ2-2; 9 nucleotides line up with TRBD2. This CDR3 contains 16 residues. V gave up 0 bases and J gave up 1 base; unmatched junction bases: 1. The V gene's germline CDR1 is SGDLS and CDR2 YYNGEE. The chain's CDR3 is CASSVELAGNTGELFF. In DNA, the CDR3 is TGTGCCAGCAGCGTAGAACTAGCGGGGAACACCGGGGAGCTGTTTTTT.

This clonotype came up many times. V usage is TRBV5-1 and J usage is TRBJ2-7, with D uncertain. V was shortened by 0 bases and J by 6 bases, with 4 bases between the two germline ends. In germline, CDR1 is SGHRS, CDR2 YFSETQ. The CDR3 has 11 amino acids. In DNA, the CDR3 is TGCGCCAGCAGCTTGGGTGGCGAGCAGTACTTC. It is translated as CASSLGGEQYF. Full variable domain (rest looked up from reference TRBV5-1 and TRBJ2-7): KAGVTQTPRYLIKTRGQQVTLSCSPISGHRSVSWYQQTPGQGLQFLFEYFSETQRNKGNFPGRFSGRQFSNSRSEMNVSTLELGDSALYLCASSLGGEQYFGPGTRLTVT.

At least ten counts were recorded for this clonotype. V and J are TRBV10-3 and TRBJ2-1; D is undetermined. With 0 bases removed from V and 5 bases from J, the gap between germline ends came to 11 bases. The CDR3 extends over 15 amino acids. Germline V gene lookup returns CDR1 ENHRY and CDR2 SYGVKD. CDR3 DNA: TGTGCCATCAGTGAGTCCTCGGGCTACCACAATGAGCAGTTCTTC. Translating it yields CAISESSGYHNEQFF.

The chain links TRBV5-1 to TRBJ2-7, with D unclear. The V gene's germline CDR1 is SGHRS and CDR2 YFSETQ. There are 12 residues in the CDR3. V was trimmed by 1 base and J by 3 bases, leaving 5 bases between them. The CDR3 here is CASSLNVYEQYF. The CDR3 DNA sequence: TGCGCCAGCAGCTTGAATGTCTACGAGCAGTACTTC.

This rearrangement joins TRBV20-1 to TRBJ2-3, with D possibly TRBD2 on 6 matching bases. The ends were cut back, 0 bases at V and 1 base at J, with 11 bases in the middle. Germline CDR1 is DFQATT and CDR2 is SNEGSKA (reference sequence). This CDR3 is built from 15 residues. The CDR3 loop reads CSARDRRRGTDTQYF. The CDR3 DNA reads as TGCAGTGCTAGAGATCGGAGGAGGGGCACAGATACGCAGTATTTT.